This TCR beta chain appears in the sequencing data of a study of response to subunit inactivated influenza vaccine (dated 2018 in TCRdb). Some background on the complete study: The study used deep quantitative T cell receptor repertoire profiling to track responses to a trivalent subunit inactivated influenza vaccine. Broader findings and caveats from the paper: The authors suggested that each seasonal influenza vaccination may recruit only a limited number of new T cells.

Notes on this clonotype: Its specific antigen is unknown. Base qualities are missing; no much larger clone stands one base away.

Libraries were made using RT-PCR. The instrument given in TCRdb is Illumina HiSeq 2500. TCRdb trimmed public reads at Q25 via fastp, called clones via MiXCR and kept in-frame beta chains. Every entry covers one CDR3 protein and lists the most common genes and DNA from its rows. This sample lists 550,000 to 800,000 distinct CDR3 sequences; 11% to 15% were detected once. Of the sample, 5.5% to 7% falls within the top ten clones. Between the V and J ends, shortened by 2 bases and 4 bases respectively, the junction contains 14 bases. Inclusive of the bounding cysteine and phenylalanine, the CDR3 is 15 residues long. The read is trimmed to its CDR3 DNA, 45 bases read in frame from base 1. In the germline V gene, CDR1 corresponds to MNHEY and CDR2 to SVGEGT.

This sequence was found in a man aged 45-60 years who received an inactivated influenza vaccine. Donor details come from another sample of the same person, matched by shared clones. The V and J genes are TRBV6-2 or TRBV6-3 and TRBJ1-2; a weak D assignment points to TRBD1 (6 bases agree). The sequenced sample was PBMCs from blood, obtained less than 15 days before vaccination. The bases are TGTGCCAGCAGTTACCGAAACACAGGGATCTATGGCTACACCTTC. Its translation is CASSYRNTGIYGYTF.